The 10 T cell receptor beta chains below were found in one sample sequenced in a study of cytomegalovirus exposure and HLA in healthy donors. It was with 60 Vbeta and 13 Jbeta primers that the PCR ran. Using immunoSEQ multiplex PCR, the repertoire was profiled, and TCRdb retains in-frame clones only, with some absent. The repertoire includes about 130,000 clones, under 85% of them detected once, and around 1.7% sits in the top ten. Material for sequencing was PBMCs. The receptors come from a boy aged 5-17 years in good health and CMV-seronegative.

V usage is TRBV5-4 and J usage is TRBJ2-1; possibly TRBD2 for D (6 bases). The germline gives CDR1 SGHNT, CDR2 YYREEE (reference sequence). The CDR3 has 15 residues. Between the trimmed V and J ends, which lost 0 bases and 6 bases, there was a span of 13 bases. Written as DNA, the CDR3 is TGTGCCAGCAGCTTGGAAGTAGCGGTCTCCAATGAGCAGTTCTTC. Its protein is CASSLEVAVSNEQFF.

The V gene is TRBV7-8, the J gene TRBJ2-6; tentatively, D is TRBD2 (5 bases). Germline values: CDR1 SGHVS, CDR2 FQNEAQ. V gave up 4 bases and J gave up 4 bases, with 11 bases separating them. This CDR3 has 15 residues. The CDR3 loop is CASSSRESGANVLTF. In DNA, the CDR3 is TGTGCCAGCAGCTCTAGGGAGTCCGGGGCCAACGTCCTGACTTTC.

This clone came up once. This chain connects TRBV19 to TRBJ2-4, with D tentatively TRBD1 (6 bases). Germline V lookup: CDR1 LNHDA, CDR2 SQIVND (reference sequence). The ends were cut back, 7 bases at V and 3 bases at J, with 13 bases in the middle. The CDR3 runs to 14 residues. The CDR3 region is CASIETGLKNIQYF. The DNA of the CDR3 is TGTGCCAGTATAGAAACAGGGCTCAAAAACATTCAGTACTTC.

This rearrangement joins TRBV7-9 to TRBJ1-1; no firm D call. V gave up 5 bases and J gave up 1 base, with 11 bases separating them. CDR1 and CDR2 (germline): SEHNR, FQNEAQ (reference sequence). This CDR3 contains 14 residues. The CDR3 protein is CASSIMEGNTEAFF. The CDR3 bases are TGTGCCAGCAGCATCATGGAGGGGAACACTGAAGCTTTCTTT.

The rearrangement uses TRBV30 and TRBJ2-7; possible D gene TRBD2, 6 bases. The CDR3 contains 13 residues. V was shortened by 4 bases and J by 4 bases, with 14 bases between the two germline ends. Germline CDR1 GTSNPN, CDR2 SVGIG (reference sequence). CDR3: CAWNGDSPYEQYF. The CDR3 nucleotides read TGTGCCTGGAACGGGGACTCGCCTTACGAGCAGTACTTC. The full variable domain, completed using reference TRBV30 and TRBJ2-7, is SQTIHQWPATLVQPVGSPLSLECTVEGTSNPNLYWYRQAAGRGLQLLFYSVGIGQISSEVPQNLSASRPQDRQFILSSKKLLLSDSGFYLCAWNGDSPYEQYFGPGTRLTVT.

This clone was found once. This sample also contains other DNA sequences that code for the same CDR3. The chain couples TRBV4-1 to TRBJ1-1, with D hard to call. The CDR3 extends over 12 amino acids. The V end lost 1 base, the J end lost 5 bases, and 5 bases lay between the germline ends. The germline gives CDR1 MGHRA, CDR2 YSYEKL. DNA for the CDR3: TGCGCCAGCAGCCAAGGGGCTACTGAAGCTTTCTTT. Protein sequence: CASSQGATEAFF.

The chain couples TRBV7-3 to TRBJ2-1; D gene unclear. Germline V CDR1 and CDR2: SGHTA, FQGTGA. The CDR3 runs 13 residues. Trimming removed 2 bases at V and 10 bases at J, with 12 bases between. CDR3: CASSLDSLREQFF. CDR3 DNA sequence: TGTGCCAGCAGCTTAGATTCGCTGAGGGAGCAGTTCTTC.

The chain links TRBV6-5 to TRBJ1-3, with TRBD1 matching 9 bases. The junction had 4 bases not matched to a gene; V was cut back by 5 bases and J by 8 bases. CDR1 is MNHEY, CDR2 SVGAGI, per germline. The CDR3 spans 13 residues. CDR3 region: CASSLDRGYTIYF. The CDR3 coding sequence is TGTGCCAGCAGTCTGGACAGGGGATACACCATATATTTT.

The CDR3 region is CASSQDLLQGGFYNEQFF. The CDR3 DNA reads as TGCGCCAGCAGCCAAGACCTGCTACAGGGGGGGTTTTACAATGAGCAGTTCTTC. The chain links TRBV4-3 to TRBJ2-1; D perhaps matches TRBD1 (8 bases). Germline loops: CDR1 LGHNA, CDR2 YSLEER. The germline V and J ends were trimmed by 0 bases and 4 bases, with 19 bases remaining between them. This CDR3 contains 18 residues.

The chain is built from TRBV15 and TRBJ2-3, with D possibly matching TRBD1 (5 bases). CDR1 is LNHNV and CDR2 is YYDKDF in the germline V gene (reference sequence). The CDR3 covers 14 residues. V lost 0 bases to trimming and J lost 1 base, with 5 bases between them. DNA of the CDR3: TGTGCCACCAGCAGAGACAGGGGCACAGATACGCAGTATTTT. Translation gives CATSRDRGTDTQYF.